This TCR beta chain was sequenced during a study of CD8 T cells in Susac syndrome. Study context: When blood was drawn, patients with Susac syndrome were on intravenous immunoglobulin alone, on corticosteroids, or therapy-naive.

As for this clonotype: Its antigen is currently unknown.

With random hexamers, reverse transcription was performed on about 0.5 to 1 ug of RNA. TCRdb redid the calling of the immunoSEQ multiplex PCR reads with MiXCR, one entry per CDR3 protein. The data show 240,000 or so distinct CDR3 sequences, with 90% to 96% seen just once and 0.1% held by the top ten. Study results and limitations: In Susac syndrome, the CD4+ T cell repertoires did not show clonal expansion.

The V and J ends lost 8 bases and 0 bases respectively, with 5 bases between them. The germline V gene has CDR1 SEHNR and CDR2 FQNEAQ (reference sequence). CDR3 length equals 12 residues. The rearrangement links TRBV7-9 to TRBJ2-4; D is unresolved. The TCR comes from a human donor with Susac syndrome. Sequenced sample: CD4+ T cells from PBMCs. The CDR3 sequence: CASSLAKNIQYF. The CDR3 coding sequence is TGTGCCAGCTCCCTAGCCAAAAACATTCAGTACTTC.